This TCR beta chain was observed in a study of identical twins. In its sample, this clonotype was seen many times. Healthy Caucasians, and only they, were the donors. TCRdb called the 5' RACE reads again in MiXCR, with one record for every CDR3 protein. The data contain 550,000 to 700,000 distinct CDR3 sequences, 7.5% to 10% of them singletons. Germline-derived CDR1 and CDR2 are MGHRA and YSYEKL. This CDR3 region has 15 residues. With V trimmed by 0 bases and J by 4 bases, 2 bases remained unmatched. The sample was also reused in another study, on yellow fever vaccine responses in identical twins.

The sample taken for sequencing was PBMCs. This clonotype was sampled from a woman aged 18-35 years in good health. This chain connects TRBV4-1 to TRBJ2-1; 8 bases are shared with TRBD2. CDR3: CASSQDGGGYNEQFF. Written as DNA, the CDR3 is TGCGCCAGCAGCCAAGATGGCGGGGGGTACAATGAGCAGTTCTTC.